This TCR beta chain was captured in a study of identical twins. Each CDR3 protein gets one entry after TCRdb re-called the 5' RACE reads with MiXCR. The repertoire holds about 530,000 distinct CDR3 sequences, approximately 20% seen once, with approximately 0.52% in the top ten. The CDR3 contains 13 residues. Germline CDR1 SGDLS, CDR2 YYNGEE. V was trimmed by 0 bases and J by 6 bases, leaving 10 bases between them. The sample was also linked to a second study, of yellow fever vaccine responses in identical twins.

The sequence derives from a woman aged 18-29 years in good health. The sample comprised CD4+ T cells sorted from blood. This rearrangement joins TRBV9 to TRBJ2-7; D perhaps matches TRBD2 (5 bases). In nucleotides, the CDR3 is TGTGCCAGCAGCGTAGATGTGGGGAGCGAGCAGTACTTC. This encodes CASSVDVGSEQYF. The whole variable domain, filled in from reference TRBV9 and TRBJ2-7, reads DSGVTQTPKHLITATGQRVTLRCSPRSGDLSVYWYQQSLDQGLQFLIQYYNGEERAKGNILERFSAQQFPDLHSELNLSSLELGDSALYFCASSVDVGSEQYFGPGTRLTVT.